Below are 17 T cell receptor beta chains sequenced from a single sample in a study of cytotoxic CD8 clonotypes in ibrutinib-treated CLL. TCRdb's table, derived via immunoSEQ multiplex PCR, lists solely in-frame clones and lacks some. Of approximately 330,000 clones in the sample, roughly 80% were seen once. The sample here was PBMCs, taken before ibrutinib treatment. These receptors all stem from a human donor with chronic lymphocytic leukemia.

The V call is TRBV27, the J call TRBJ1-3, with D perhaps TRBD1 (5 bases). This CDR3 contains 17 residues. V gave up 5 bases and J gave up 0 bases, with 17 bases separating them. Germline CDR1 is MNHEY and CDR2 is SMNVEV (reference sequence). Here the CDR3 DNA reads TGTGCCAGCAGTAAAGCGGGACTTTACAACTCTGGAAACACCATATATTTT. Its translation: CASSKAGLYNSGNTIYF.

This rearrangement joins TRBV2 to TRBJ1-1; maybe TRBD1 (5 bases). The CDR3 has 13 residues. CDR1 is SNHLY, CDR2 FYNNEI, per germline. Deletions cut 7 bases from V and 2 bases from J, with 11 bases between. CDR3 loop: CASTGFVNTEAFF. For the CDR3, the DNA is TGTGCCAGCACAGGGTTCGTTAACACTGAAGCTTTCTTT.

This clone was seen a few times. The rearrangement uses TRBV27 and TRBJ2-7, with 14 nucleotides matching TRBD2. Germline CDR1 and CDR2: MNHEY and SMNVEV (reference sequence). This CDR3 has 15 residues. Trimming cost V 5 bases and J 3 bases; bases outside gene matches: 3. This CDR3 is CASSQGLAGDYEQYF. The DNA for the CDR3 is TGTGCCAGCAGTCAGGGACTAGCGGGAGACTACGAGCAGTACTTC.

This clone has more than one count but fewer than ten. The chain combines TRBV5-6 with TRBJ1-2; D is uncertain. This CDR3 contains 11 residues. Germline-derived CDR1 and CDR2 are SGHDT and YYEEEE. The V end was cut by 4 bases, the J end by 6 bases, with 7 bases between. For the CDR3, the DNA is TGTGCCAGCAGCCTGTCCCATGGCTACACCTTC. The encoded protein is CASSLSHGYTF.

This clone was recorded only once. CDR3 region: CASTSGGAFGETQYF. CDR3 coding DNA: TGTGCCAGCACCTCCGGCGGGGCGTTCGGGGAGACCCAGTACTTC. The chain uses TRBV7-6 and TRBJ2-5, with a tentative D call TRBD2 (6 bases). V lost 7 bases and J lost 5, with 20 bases in between. This CDR3 spans 15 amino acids. CDR1 is SGHVS, CDR2 FNYEAQ, per germline.

This chain uses TRBV7-6 with TRBJ2-7; 11 nucleotides agree with TRBD2. The germline CDR1 and CDR2 sequences are SGHVS and FNYEAQ. Trimming took 5 bases from V and 3 from J; bases not matched to a gene: 6. This CDR3 is 15 amino acids long. For the CDR3, the DNA is TGTGCCAGCAGCGCCGGGACTAGCGGATACTACGAGCAGTACTTC. This codes for CASSAGTSGYYEQYF.

The V gene is TRBV7-8, the J gene TRBJ1-2; maybe TRBD1 (5 bases). V shed 3 bases and J shed 1 base, with 9 bases lying between them. The CDR3 loop spans 14 amino acids. CDR1 SGHVS and CDR2 FQNEAQ come from the germline V gene. CDR3 residues: CASSFQGDNYGYTF. The CDR3 coding sequence is TGTGCCAGCAGCTTCCAGGGAGATAACTATGGCTACACCTTC.

The chain employs TRBV15 and TRBJ1-1; D gene ambiguous. Looked up from germline, CDR1 is LNHNV and CDR2 is YYDKDF (reference sequence). V shed 1 base and J shed 0 bases, with 9 bases lying between them. This CDR3 spans 15 amino acids. The CDR3, as DNA: TGTGCCACCAGCAGAGTCGGGAGTTTGAACACTGAAGCTTTCTTT. Translation gives CATSRVGSLNTEAFF. Full variable domain (missing parts from reference TRBV15 and TRBJ1-1): DAMVIQNPRYQVTQFGKPVTLSCSQTLNHNVMYWYQQKSSQAPKLLFHYYDKDFNNEADTPDNFQSRRPNTSFCFLDIRSPGLGDTAMYLCATSRVGSLNTEAFFGQGTRLTVV.

This sequence joins TRBV9 and TRBJ2-5; possibly TRBD1 or TRBD2 for D (5 bases each). V was clipped by 3 bases and J by 7 bases, with 22 bases between them. This CDR3 is built from 16 residues. CDR1 is SGDLS and CDR2 is YYNGEE in the germline V gene. DNA for the CDR3: TGTGCCAGCAGCGCCCGAGGGGACGGGACCGGAGGGACCCAGTACTTC. Amino acids: CASSARGDGTGGTQYF.

The rearrangement uses TRBV4-1 and TRBJ2-7; 7 positions match TRBD1. Germline values: CDR1 MGHRA, CDR2 YSYEKL. Trimming took 1 base from V and 4 from J; bases not matched to a gene: 7. This CDR3 comprises 15 residues. The CDR3 region is CASSQVGQGDYEQYF. As DNA, the CDR3 is TGCGCCAGCAGCCAAGTCGGGCAGGGGGATTACGAGCAGTACTTC.

V gene TRBV29-1 combines with J gene TRBJ2-7; D unresolved. Trimming took off 3 bases at V and 7 bases at J, with 16 bases between the two ends. The CDR3 has 13 amino acids. Germline-derived CDR1 and CDR2 are SQVTM and ANQGSEA. The CDR3 loop is CSVEGKATFEQYF. CDR3 DNA sequence: TGCAGCGTTGAGGGCAAAGCTACGTTTGAGCAGTACTTC.

The J gene is TRBJ2-7, the V gene TRBV2; D possibly corresponds to TRBD1 (5 bases). The V gene lost 11 bases and the J gene lost 4 bases, with 18 bases spanning the gap. CDR3 size: 13 residues. Per germline, CDR1 SNHLY and CDR2 FYNNEI. CDR3 in amino acids: CAHGERRGYEQYF. In DNA form, the CDR3 reads TGTGCCCACGGCGAGCGAAGGGGTTACGAGCAGTACTTC. The entire variable domain, with the rest obtained from reference TRBV2 and TRBJ2-7, is as follows: EPEVTQTPSHQVTQMGQEVILRCVPISNHLYFYWYRQILGQKVEFLVSFYNNEISEKSEIFDDQFSVERPDGSNFTLKIRSTKLEDSAMYFCAHGERRGYEQYFGPGTRLTVT.

The chain uses TRBV29-1 and TRBJ1-1, with D possibly being TRBD1 (6 bases). Trimming removed 5 bases at V and 4 bases at J, with 17 bases between. Germline V gene lookup returns CDR1 SQVTM and CDR2 ANQGSEA. This CDR3 has 14 amino acids. This chain's CDR3 is CSVLLQRGSTEAFF. CDR3 in DNA: TGCAGCGTTCTGCTTCAGAGGGGGAGCACTGAAGCTTTCTTT. Filled out from reference TRBV29-1 and TRBJ1-1, the complete variable domain reads SAVISQKPSRDICQRGTSLTIQCQVDSQVTMMFWYRQQPGQSLTLIATANQGSEATYESGFVIDKFPISRPNLTFSTLTVSNMSPEDSSIYLCSVLLQRGSTEAFFGQGTRLTVV.

The CDR3 region is CASLSRDGYTF. CDR3 in DNA: TGTGCCAGCCTTTCAAGGGATGGCTACACCTTC. The V call is TRBV4-2, the J call TRBJ1-2; D call uncertain. The V gene's germline CDR1 is LGHNA and CDR2 YNFKEQ. V shed 8 bases and J shed 6 bases, with 10 bases lying between them. There are 11 residues in the CDR3.

This chain connects TRBV2 to TRBJ2-7, with 8 bases identical to TRBD2. The CDR3 length is 14 residues. Germline CDR1 and CDR2: SNHLY and FYNNEI. The junction had 11 bases not matched to a gene; V was cut back by 8 bases and J by 5 bases. The CDR3 reads CASPRGGREHEQYF. In nucleotides, the CDR3 is TGTGCCAGCCCCCGGGGGGGGCGGGAGCACGAGCAGTACTTC.

The chain has TRBV5-1 and TRBJ2-3; D gene ambiguous. V lost 0 bases to trimming and J lost 1 base, with 9 bases between them. The CDR3 covers 15 residues. Germline CDR1 reads SGHRS; CDR2 reads YFSETQ. CDR3 nucleotides: TGCGCCAGCAGCTTGGTGCTGGGCCGCACAGATACGCAGTATTTT. It translates to CASSLVLGRTDTQYF.

The chain has TRBV28 and TRBJ2-7; D may be TRBD2 (5 bases). Germline V gives CDR1 MDHEN, CDR2 SYDVKM. The CDR3 contains 14 residues. Trimming removed 5 bases from V and 3 bases from J, with 14 bases in between. The CDR3 nucleotides are TGTGCCAGCAGTATTTACGGGGAATACTACGAGCAGTACTTC. This translates into CASSIYGEYYEQYF.